The sequence of this T cell receptor beta chain was determined in a study of T cells after yellow fever vaccination (dated by TCRdb to the late 2010s). Looking at the study overall: The SMART-Seq v4 Ultra Low Input RNA kit was used to prepare libraries from fractions with low cell numbers. The cohort comprised two healthy male donors, one aged 18 to 30 and one aged 30 to 40 years. Blood was collected at multiple timepoints before and after primary and secondary immunization, and bulk PBMC replicates and cell subsets were isolated. To follow T-cell clones before and after primary and booster YFV17D yellow fever vaccination, bulk TCR alpha and beta repertoires were sequenced over time. Study-wide conclusions, independent of this receptor: A small share of clonotypes occurred in both CD4 and CD8 compartments, likely arising from convergent recombination. After the booster, most of the clones that had expanded following primary vaccination were detected again (approximately 96% of CD4 and around 90% of CD8), which suggests that memory was broadly maintained. Because only a couple of donors were included in the study, the extent to which the findings can be generalized is limited. Computational filtering was needed because FACS-sorted repertoires could contain abundant contaminating clonotypes from the bulk population. The secondary T-cell response was found to be weaker but faster than the primary response, with a peak reached on day 5 rather than on day 15.

The treatment or condition label, as the study defines it: live attenuated yellow fever vaccine strain. A standard Ficoll-Paque protocol was used to isolate PBMCs from peripheral blood. Dynabeads CD4 and CD8 positive selection kits were used to isolate CD4 and CD8 T-cell fractions. RNA was extracted with TriZol from bulk PBMCs, CD4 and CD8 fractions, and dextramer-positive and dextramer-negative fractions. The CDR3 goes from the cysteine to the phenylalanine over 15 residues. The read is trimmed to its CDR3 DNA, 45 bases read in frame from base 1. CDR1 and CDR2 are read off the germline V gene as SGHRS and YFSETQ. V and J are truncated by 0 bases and 2 bases respectively, leaving an intervening sequence of 9 bases. In this sample, this clonotype turned up many times. The antigen it binds to is not known. No qualities accompany the bases; no much larger clone lies one base away. TCR cDNA was synthesized by 5'RACE template switching, which introduced a universal primer site and unique molecular identifiers. cDNA synthesis was primed from both the TCR alpha and TCR beta constant segments. Library amplification used two PCR steps, and the second PCR step added sample barcodes and sequencing adapters. Sequencing of libraries was done on Illumina HiSeq 2500 (2x100 bp) or NovaSeq (2x150 bp). In the authors' own workflow: Demultiplexing of reads and collapsing into UMI consensus sequences were performed with MIGEC, and V(D)J alignment was carried out with MiXCR. Vaccine-responding clonotypes were defined with edgeR using replicate PBMC samples, requiring FDR below 0.01 and a log2 fold change above 5 up to day 15. Each bulk clonotype received a CD4 or CD8 identity based on whether the sequenced CD4 or CD8 repertoire contained that clonotype at higher abundance. TCRdb trimmed public reads at Q25 via fastp, called clones via MiXCR and kept in-frame beta chains. When rows share a CDR3 protein, they turn into one entry using the most common DNA and genes. It is TCRdb's table, rather than the study itself, that gives the V and J calls and clone size. This sample holds about 240,000 distinct CDR3 sequences; 6.5% to 8.5% were observed only once. In total, the top ten clones hold approximately 0.85% of the sample.

The source was CD4+ T cells sorted from PBMCs, collected 15 days after the yellow fever booster vaccination. The V and J segments used are TRBV5-1 and TRBJ2-4; there is no confident call for the D gene. The receptor was derived from a man aged 25-45 years who received the YFV17D yellow fever vaccine. The CDR3 region has the sequence CASSLDLGTKNIQYF. The nucleotides read TGCGCCAGCAGCTTGGACCTGGGCACCAAAAACATTCAGTACTTC.